Listed here is a single T cell receptor (beta chain). These data belong to a study of blood T cell repertoires in COVID-19. Study overall: Material from acute and convalescent COVID-19 was sourced from the United States, Italy and Spain. Sample material is recorded as cDNA or gDNA derived from T cells, B-cell-depleted T cells, or PBMCs.

Looked up from germline, CDR1 is SQVTM and CDR2 is ANQGSEA. The V and J ends lost 5 bases and 0 bases respectively, with 9 bases between them. The length of the CDR3 is 13 residues. Authors' methods: Reference gene primer amplification gave estimated nucleated cell counts. Sequencing used immunoSEQ multiplex PCR; TCRdb keeps in-frame clones, though not all of them. The V and J calls and clone size come from that table; D and trimming were worked out from the DNA. Here the sample spans tens of thousands of clones, around 80% being singletons. The source of this sequence is a man aged 55 to 69 with acute or convalescent COVID-19. The sequenced sample was peripheral blood. The chain joins TRBV29-1 to TRBJ2-3; a possible D gene is TRBD2 (5 bases). In DNA form, the CDR3 reads TGCAGCGTTCGTGGACTCAGCACAGATACGCAGTATTTT. Translation gives CSVRGLSTDTQYF.